Following are 18 T cell receptor beta chains from one sample sequenced in a study of regulatory T cells in long-lasting Graves disease. Time point here: persistent/refractory GD, antithyroid drugs over 5 years with positive TRAb. Construction of the TCR library relied on RNA isolated from PBMCs. Arm-PCR of CDR3 regions and iRepertoire HTBI primers were the basis on which TCR beta libraries were built. One entry per CDR3 protein results from TCRdb running MiXCR on the multiplex PCR reads. The sample contains roughly 400,000 distinct CDR3 sequences, less than 25% of which appear only once. The sample was peripheral blood mononuclear cells (PBMCs), taken when the disease was refractory, from a patient treated with antithyroid drugs. The receptors stem from a female donor with Graves disease.

In this sample, this clonotype turned up a few times. The chain recombines TRBV7-9 with TRBJ2-7; 7 positions match TRBD1. V lost 5 bases and J lost 7; bases outside the gene matches: 11. Germline loops: CDR1 SEHNR, CDR2 FQNEAQ (reference sequence). The CDR3 consists of 14 residues. The chain's CDR3 is CASSPQTGQEEQYF. Written as DNA, the CDR3 is TGTGCCAGCAGCCCACAGACAGGGCAGGAGGAGCAGTACTTC.

This clonotype was seen more than once but under ten times. The chain recombines TRBV7-2 with TRBJ2-7; weak D call: TRBD2 (6 bases). Looked up from germline, CDR1 is SGHTA and CDR2 is FQGNSA. CDR3 length equals 16 residues. The V end was cut by 2 bases, the J end by 4 bases, with 18 bases between. CDR3 in amino acids: CASSLTASLAIYEQYF. As DNA, the CDR3 is TGTGCCAGCAGCTTAACGGCAAGTCTAGCGATATACGAGCAGTACTTC.

The chain has TRBV20-1 and TRBJ2-7; 7 nucleotides align to TRBD2. V was pared by 3 bases and J by 0 bases, with 2 bases of the junction left unmatched. Looked up from germline, CDR1 is DFQATT and CDR2 is SNEGSKA (reference sequence). The length of the CDR3 is 13 residues. The CDR3: CSASWGGSYEQYF. In nucleotides, the CDR3 is TGCAGTGCTAGTTGGGGGGGCTCCTACGAGCAGTACTTC.

This clonotype was counted many times. V is TRBV30 and J is TRBJ1-1; D gene uncertain. CDR1 and CDR2 (germline): GTSNPN, SVGIG (reference sequence). The V end was cut by 1 base, the J end by 1 base, with 4 bases between. This CDR3 is built from 12 residues. This chain's CDR3 is CAWSGQNTEAFF. As DNA, the CDR3 is TGTGCCTGGAGTGGGCAGAACACTGAAGCTTTCTTT.

There are many counts of this clonotype. The chain joins TRBV27 to TRBJ1-5; 7 nucleotides line up with TRBD1. The trim removed 5 bases at V and 2 bases at J, leaving 9 bases unmatched. The CDR3 sequence is 16 residues long. Germline V gene sequence: CDR1 MNHEY, CDR2 SMNVEV (reference sequence). In nucleotides, the CDR3 is TGTGCCAGCAGTCCCATGGGACAGTGGGGCAATCAGCCCCAGCATTTT. Translation: CASSPMGQWGNQPQHF.

This clonotype was recorded at least ten times. The rearrangement uses TRBV12-3 or TRBV12-4 and TRBJ2-5; perhaps TRBD1 as D (6 bases). The CDR3 is 15 residues long. Trimming left V 6 bases short and J 5 bases short, with 19 bases between. This CDR3 is CASSLTGSNWETQYF. DNA for the CDR3: TGTGCCAGCAGCCTCACAGGGTCTAACTGGGAGACCCAGTACTTC.

In this sample, this clonotype turned up a few times. The rearrangement uses TRBV10-3 and TRBJ2-4; TRBD1 is a possible D gene (6 bases). V lost 2 bases, J lost 0 bases, and 8 bases lay in between. The CDR3 sequence is 15 residues long. Germline V gene data show CDR1 as ENHRY and CDR2 as SYGVKD. The CDR3: CAISEGGLAKNIQYF. In DNA, the CDR3 is TGTGCCATCAGTGAGGGGGGCCTAGCCAAAAACATTCAGTACTTC.

This clonotype was found a few times. This chain connects TRBV20-1 to TRBJ1-2, with 8 bases identical to TRBD1. J gave up 6 bases and V 6 bases, and 12 bases lay outside the gene matches. From germline, CDR1 is DFQATT and CDR2 SNEGSKA (reference sequence). The CDR3 is 14 amino acids. The DNA for the CDR3 is TGCAGTGCGATATCGGGACAGGCCGTTGATGGCTACACCTTC. The encoded protein is CSAISGQAVDGYTF.

This clonotype occurred many times. This chain uses TRBV11-2 with TRBJ2-5; D is possibly TRBD1 or TRBD2 (6 bases each). V dropped 3 bases and J dropped 3 bases, with 14 bases sitting between them. The CDR3 runs to 15 residues. Germline values: CDR1 SGHAT, CDR2 FQNNGV. The CDR3 is CASSLGAGPEETQYF. CDR3 DNA sequence: TGTGCCAGCAGCTTGGGGGCGGGGCCCGAAGAGACCCAGTACTTC.

In its sample, this clonotype was seen a few times. The chain couples TRBV3-1 to TRBJ2-3, with 9 bases matching TRBD2. Germline V gene data show CDR1 as LGHDT and CDR2 as YNNKEL (reference sequence). The V gene end was trimmed by 6 bases and the J gene end by 5 bases; junction bases not matched to a gene: 3. The CDR3 sequence is 13 residues long. The DNA for the CDR3 is TGTGCCAGCAGATTACTAGCGGGAGATACGCAGTATTTT. It specifies CASRLLAGDTQYF.

This clonotype was seen ten or more times. This chain links TRBV28 with TRBJ1-4, with D uncertain. Trimming removed 4 bases at V and 0 bases at J, with 6 bases between. Per the germline V gene, CDR1 is MDHEN and CDR2 is SYDVKM. The CDR3 totals 14 residues. CDR3 sequence: CASSSPATNEKLFF. In DNA form, the CDR3 reads TGTGCCAGCAGTTCTCCTGCAACTAATGAAAAACTGTTTTTT.

This clonotype has more than one count but fewer than ten. The V gene is TRBV28, the J gene TRBJ2-5, with D perhaps TRBD1 or TRBD2 (6 bases each). This CDR3 has 15 residues. Germline lookup yields CDR1 MDHEN and CDR2 SYDVKM. Trimming stripped 3 bases from V and 5 bases from J, with 16 bases between. The CDR3 protein is CASSLGAWGRETQYF. The CDR3, as DNA: TGTGCCAGCAGTTTGGGGGCCTGGGGGAGGGAGACCCAGTACTTC.

V and J are TRBV20-1 and TRBJ2-7; the D is unclear. The CDR3 consists of 14 residues. The germline V and J ends were trimmed by 6 bases and 4 bases, with 19 bases remaining between them. In germline, CDR1 is DFQATT, CDR2 SNEGSKA (reference sequence). The DNA of the CDR3 is TGCAGTGCCCCTGCCCAAGGGCAGGTTTACGAGCAGTACTTC. It is translated as CSAPAQGQVYEQYF.

This clonotype has just a few counts. V usage is TRBV3-1 and J usage is TRBJ1-6; D is uncertain. The CDR3 spans 14 residues. Trimming shortened V by 6 bases and J by 7 bases, and 13 bases separated the two germline ends. The germline CDR1 and CDR2 sequences are LGHDT and YNNKEL (reference sequence). CDR3 nucleotides: TGTGCCAGCAGACCTGGGCCTTCAAATTCACCCCTCCACTTT. Amino acid sequence: CASRPGPSNSPLHF.

Turning to this clonotype: A much larger clone lies a single base off, so this may be a read error. This chain connects TRBV12-3 or TRBV12-4 to TRBJ2-5, with D perhaps matching TRBD1 (6 bases). CDR3 length equals 15 residues. Deletions cut 11 bases from V and 0 bases from J, with 19 bases between. CDR3 sequence (DNA): TGTGCCGGCACCCTGGACAGACAGTACCAAGAGACCCAGTACTTC. Amino acids: CAGTLDRQYQETQYF.

The rearrangement uses TRBV3-1 and TRBJ1-1; TRBD1 matches at 10 bases. Trimming took 5 bases from V and 5 from J; bases not matched to a gene: 11. Germline V gene lookup returns CDR1 LGHDT and CDR2 YNNKEL (reference sequence). The CDR3 spans 16 residues. The chain's CDR3 is CASSRGTGDLRTEAFF. The CDR3 DNA sequence: TGTGCCAGCAGCAGGGGGACAGGGGATCTTCGGACTGAAGCTTTCTTT.

This clonotype came up a few times. The rearrangement links TRBV6-1 to TRBJ2-2, with 7 bases fitting TRBD1. Germline CDR1 MNHNS, CDR2 SASEGT. The CDR3 is 17 amino acids. The V segment lost 6 bases and the J segment 6 bases; nucleotides outside the gene matches: 16. Written as DNA, the CDR3 is TGTGCCAGCAGCCCCGGGACAGTTGTTTATGTTGCCGGGGAGCTGTTTTTT. Translated, it gives CASSPGTVVYVAGELFF.

This clonotype was observed many times. V and J are TRBV9 and TRBJ2-7; D gene ambiguous. V was clipped by 0 bases and J by 5 bases, with 3 bases between them. Germline values: CDR1 SGDLS, CDR2 YYNGEE. The CDR3 is made up of 11 amino acids. The CDR3 sequence: CASSVVNEQYF. The CDR3 DNA is TGTGCCAGCAGCGTAGTGAACGAGCAGTACTTC. The variable domain in full, with the rest retrieved from reference TRBV9 and TRBJ2-7, is DSGVTQTPKHLITATGQRVTLRCSPRSGDLSVYWYQQSLDQGLQFLIQYYNGEERAKGNILERFSAQQFPDLHSELNLSSLELGDSALYFCASSVVNEQYFGPGTRLTVT.